This T cell receptor (beta chain) originates from a study of cytomegalovirus exposure and HLA in healthy donors. In the study overall: Among the 350 to 400 donors who were genotyped, 81% fell in the genetic ancestry cluster that is associated with self-reported Caucasian donors.

This CDR3 spans 19 amino acids. Germline CDR1 and CDR2: SSHAT and FNYEAQ (reference sequence). Study-level results: A later analysis reportedly identified an Asian-associated ancestry cluster as carrying fewer N-insertions than the approximately 670-donor mean. HLA alleles were associated with 15,000 to 20,000 TCR beta sequences in a later analysis at 0.05 false discovery rate. V segments that were indistinguishable, TRBV6-2 and TRBV6-3 among them, were omitted from analysis.

On this clone: Its specificity is not known. One junction end does not reproduce the germline sequence, and a read error may be involved.

This PCR relied on a set of 60 Vbeta primers and 13 Jbeta primers. Sequencing used immunoSEQ multiplex PCR; TCRdb keeps in-frame clones, though not all of them. Found here are about 120,000 clones, about 86% of them singletons; the top ten hold around 2.2%. The TCR was taken from a woman in her forties in good health and CMV-seronegative. The specimen was PBMCs. The V call is TRBV7-7, the J call TRBJ2-3; 7 bases are a match to TRBD2. CDR3 in DNA: TGTGCTAGCAGCCCCGAGACGGGGGAGGGTTGGTGGCGCACAGATACGCAGTATTTT. This codes for CASSPETGEGWWRTDTQYF.